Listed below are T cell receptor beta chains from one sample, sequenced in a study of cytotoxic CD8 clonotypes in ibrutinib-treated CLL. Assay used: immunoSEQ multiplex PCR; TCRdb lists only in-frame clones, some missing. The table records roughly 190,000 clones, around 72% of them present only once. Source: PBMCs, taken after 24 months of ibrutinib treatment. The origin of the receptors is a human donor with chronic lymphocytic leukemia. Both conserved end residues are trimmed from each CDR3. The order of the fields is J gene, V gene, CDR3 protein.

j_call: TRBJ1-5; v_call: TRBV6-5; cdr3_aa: ASSWGGNQPQH
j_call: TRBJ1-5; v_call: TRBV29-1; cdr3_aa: SVGRGSGGDQPQH
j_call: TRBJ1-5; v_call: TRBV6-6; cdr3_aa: ASRSHRDLPNQPQH
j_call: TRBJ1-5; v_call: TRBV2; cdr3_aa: ASSGAEQPQH
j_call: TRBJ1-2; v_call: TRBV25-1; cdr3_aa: ASAGTGGRSNYGYT
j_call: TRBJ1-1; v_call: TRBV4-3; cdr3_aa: ASSQDLLNFGAEAF
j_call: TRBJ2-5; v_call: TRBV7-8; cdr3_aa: ASSSGASGIETQY
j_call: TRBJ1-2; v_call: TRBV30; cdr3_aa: AWTKGNYGYT
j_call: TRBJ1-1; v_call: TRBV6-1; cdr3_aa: ASSEGLMEGGTEAF
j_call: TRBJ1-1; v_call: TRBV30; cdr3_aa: AWGSFVSEAF
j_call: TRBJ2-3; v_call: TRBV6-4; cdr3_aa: ASSIGFGITDTQY
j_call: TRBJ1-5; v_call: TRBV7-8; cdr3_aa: ASSSDSYSNQPQH
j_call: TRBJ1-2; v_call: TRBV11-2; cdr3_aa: ASSLGGQGRYGYT
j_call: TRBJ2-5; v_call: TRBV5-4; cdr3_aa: ASSLPGGRVGETQY
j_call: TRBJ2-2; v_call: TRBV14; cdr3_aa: ASSHRRLPGTGELF
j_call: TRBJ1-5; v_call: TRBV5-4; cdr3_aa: ASSLSPGMDQPQH
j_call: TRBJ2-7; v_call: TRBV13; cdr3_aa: ASSLARGSYEQY
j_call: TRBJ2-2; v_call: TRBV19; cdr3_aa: ASSLGGGTGELF
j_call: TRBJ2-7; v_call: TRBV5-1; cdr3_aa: ASSGRGGAQTYEQY
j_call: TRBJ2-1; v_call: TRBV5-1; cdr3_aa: ASSDRDQREGNEQF
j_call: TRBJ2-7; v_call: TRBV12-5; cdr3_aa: ASGLGGNRVYEQY
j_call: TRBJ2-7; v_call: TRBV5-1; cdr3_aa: ASSLVVLAGGSEQY
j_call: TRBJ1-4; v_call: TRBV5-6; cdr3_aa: ASTGGTNEKLF
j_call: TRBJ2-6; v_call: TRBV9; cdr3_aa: ASSVDPHLTGLMSGANVLT
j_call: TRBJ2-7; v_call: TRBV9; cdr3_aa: ASGGRETSYEQY
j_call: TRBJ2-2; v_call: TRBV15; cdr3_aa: ATSRHRVRVTGELF
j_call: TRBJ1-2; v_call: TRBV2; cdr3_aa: ASSGQGRWDT
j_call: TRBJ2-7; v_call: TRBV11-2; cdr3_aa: ASSPRRVWVYEQY
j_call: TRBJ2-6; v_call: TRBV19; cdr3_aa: ASSMQGTGANVLT
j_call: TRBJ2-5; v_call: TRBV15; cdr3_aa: ATSRDLASQETQY
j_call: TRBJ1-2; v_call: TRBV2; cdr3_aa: ASSEYKVGVSSGYT
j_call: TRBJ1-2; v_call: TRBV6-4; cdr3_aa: ASSEQGNSGYT
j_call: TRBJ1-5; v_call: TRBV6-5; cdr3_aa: ASSYSSSPNQPQH
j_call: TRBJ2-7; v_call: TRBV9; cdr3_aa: ASSVATGTGISYEQY
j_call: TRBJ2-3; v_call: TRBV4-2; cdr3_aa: ASSSGGRTDTQY
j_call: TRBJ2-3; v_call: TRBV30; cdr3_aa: AWSSGSSDTQY
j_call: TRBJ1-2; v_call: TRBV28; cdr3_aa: ASRDRDRGFSNYGYT
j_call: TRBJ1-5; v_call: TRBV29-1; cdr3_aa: SVAGTGLNQPQH
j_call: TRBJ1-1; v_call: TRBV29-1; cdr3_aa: SVGGVRETEAF
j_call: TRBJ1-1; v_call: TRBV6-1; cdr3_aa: ASTLTGDLNTEAF
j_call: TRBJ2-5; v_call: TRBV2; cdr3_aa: ASSEGLEVTQY
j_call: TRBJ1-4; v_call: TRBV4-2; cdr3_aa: ASSQVPEGTNEKLF
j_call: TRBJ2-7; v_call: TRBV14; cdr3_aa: ASSPLTSFRQGRYEQY
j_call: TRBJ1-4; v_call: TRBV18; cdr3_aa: ASSRASEKLF
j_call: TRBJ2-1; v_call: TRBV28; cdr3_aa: ASSLLNEEYNEQF
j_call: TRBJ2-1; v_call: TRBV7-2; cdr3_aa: ASSLDRSNEQF